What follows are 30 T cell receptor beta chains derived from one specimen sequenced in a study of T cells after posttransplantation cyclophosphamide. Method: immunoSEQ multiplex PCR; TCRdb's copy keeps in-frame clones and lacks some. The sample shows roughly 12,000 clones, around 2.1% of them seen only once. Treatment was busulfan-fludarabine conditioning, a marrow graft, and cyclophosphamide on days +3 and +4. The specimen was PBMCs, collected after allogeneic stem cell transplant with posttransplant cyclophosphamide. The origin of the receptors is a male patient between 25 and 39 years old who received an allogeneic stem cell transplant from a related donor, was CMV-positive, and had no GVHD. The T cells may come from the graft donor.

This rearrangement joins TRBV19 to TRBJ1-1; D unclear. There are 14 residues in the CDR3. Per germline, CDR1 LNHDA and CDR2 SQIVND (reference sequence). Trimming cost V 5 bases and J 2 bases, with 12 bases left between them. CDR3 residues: CASSYGGANTEAFF. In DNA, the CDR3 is TGTGCCAGTAGTTACGGCGGAGCTAACACTGAAGCTTTCTTT. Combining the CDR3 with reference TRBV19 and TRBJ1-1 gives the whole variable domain DGGITQSPKYLFRKEGQNVTLSCEQNLNHDAMYWYRQDPGQGLRLIYYSQIVNDFQKGDIAEGYSVSREKKESFPLTVTSAQKNPTAFYLCASSYGGANTEAFFGQGTRLTVV.

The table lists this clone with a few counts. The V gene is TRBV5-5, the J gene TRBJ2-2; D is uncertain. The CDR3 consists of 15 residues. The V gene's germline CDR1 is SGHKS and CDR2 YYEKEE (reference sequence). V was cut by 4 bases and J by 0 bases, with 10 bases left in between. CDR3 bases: TGTGCCAGCAGCGACTCCTGGCCGAACACCGGGGAGCTGTTTTTT. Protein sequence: CASSDSWPNTGELFF.

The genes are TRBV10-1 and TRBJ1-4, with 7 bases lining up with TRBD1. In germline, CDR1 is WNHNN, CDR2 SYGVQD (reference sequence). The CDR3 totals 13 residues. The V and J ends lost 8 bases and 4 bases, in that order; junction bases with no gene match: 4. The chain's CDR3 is CASHRGLNEKLFF. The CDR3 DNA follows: TGCGCCAGCCACAGGGGCCTTAATGAAAAACTGTTTTTT.

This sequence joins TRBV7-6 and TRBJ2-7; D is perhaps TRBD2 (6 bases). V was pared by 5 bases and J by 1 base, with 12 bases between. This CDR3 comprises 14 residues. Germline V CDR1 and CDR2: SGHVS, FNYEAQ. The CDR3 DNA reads TGTGCCAGCAGCCCGGGACTCACGTCCTACGAGCAGTACTTC. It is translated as CASSPGLTSYEQYF.

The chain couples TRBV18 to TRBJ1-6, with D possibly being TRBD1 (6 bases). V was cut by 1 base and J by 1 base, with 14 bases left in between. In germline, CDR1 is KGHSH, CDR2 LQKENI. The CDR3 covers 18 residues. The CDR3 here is CASSPLGGFESYNSPLHF. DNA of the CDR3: TGTGCCAGCTCACCACTTGGGGGCTTTGAGTCCTATAATTCACCCCTCCACTTT.

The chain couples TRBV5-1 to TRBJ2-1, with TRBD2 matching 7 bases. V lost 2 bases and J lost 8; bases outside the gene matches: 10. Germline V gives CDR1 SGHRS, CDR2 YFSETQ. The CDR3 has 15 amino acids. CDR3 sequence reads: CASSFLADRPDEQFF. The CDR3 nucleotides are TGCGCCAGCAGCTTTCTAGCGGACCGCCCGGATGAGCAGTTCTTC. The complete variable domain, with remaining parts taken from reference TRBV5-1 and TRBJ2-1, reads KAGVTQTPRYLIKTRGQQVTLSCSPISGHRSVSWYQQTPGQGLQFLFEYFSETQRNKGNFPGRFSGRQFSNSRSEMNVSTLELGDSALYLCASSFLADRPDEQFFGPGTRLTVL.

The CDR3 DNA reads as TGTGCCAGCAGCGCACGGGGGGAGGGCCTTGGGGAGACCCAGTACTTC. It codes for CASSARGEGLGETQYF. V usage is TRBV5-4 and J usage is TRBJ2-7; 7 bases match TRBD2. The better agreement between TRBJ2-5 and the DNA end casts doubt on the J call. This CDR3 comprises 16 residues. Germline values: CDR1 SGHNT, CDR2 YYREEE (reference sequence).

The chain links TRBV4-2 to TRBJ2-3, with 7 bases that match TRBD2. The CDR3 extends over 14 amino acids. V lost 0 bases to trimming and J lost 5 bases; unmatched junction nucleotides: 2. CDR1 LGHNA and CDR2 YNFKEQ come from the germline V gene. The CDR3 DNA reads TGTGCCAGCAGCCAAGAGGCGGGAGAAGATACGCAGTATTTT. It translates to CASSQEAGEDTQYF.

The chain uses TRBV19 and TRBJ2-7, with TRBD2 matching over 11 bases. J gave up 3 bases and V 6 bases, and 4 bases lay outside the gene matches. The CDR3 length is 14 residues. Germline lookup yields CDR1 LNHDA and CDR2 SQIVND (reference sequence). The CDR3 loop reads CASSVLAGDYEQYF. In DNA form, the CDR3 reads TGTGCCAGTAGCGTACTAGCGGGAGACTACGAGCAGTACTTC.

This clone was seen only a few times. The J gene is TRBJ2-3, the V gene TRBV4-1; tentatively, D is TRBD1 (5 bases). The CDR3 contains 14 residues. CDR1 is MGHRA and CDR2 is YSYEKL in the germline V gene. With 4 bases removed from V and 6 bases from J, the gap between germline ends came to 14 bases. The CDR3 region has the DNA TGCGCCAGCAGCCGAAGCAGGGCCGCGGATACGCAGTATTTT. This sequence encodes CASSRSRAADTQYF.

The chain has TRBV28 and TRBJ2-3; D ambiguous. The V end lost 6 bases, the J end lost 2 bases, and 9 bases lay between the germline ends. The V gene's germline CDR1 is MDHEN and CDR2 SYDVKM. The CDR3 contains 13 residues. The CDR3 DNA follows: TGTGCCAGCAGGGCCCCCAACACAGATACGCAGTATTTT. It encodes CASRAPNTDTQYF.

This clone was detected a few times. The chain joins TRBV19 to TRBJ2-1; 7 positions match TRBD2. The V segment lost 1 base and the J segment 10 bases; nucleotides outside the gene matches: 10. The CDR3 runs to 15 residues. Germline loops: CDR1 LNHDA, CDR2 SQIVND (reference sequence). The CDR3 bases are TGTGCCAGTAGTATAGTTTTTTGGGAGGGCGTGGAGCAGTTCTTC. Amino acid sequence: CASSIVFWEGVEQFF.

The CDR3 sequence is CASSLVAGSTEAFF. DNA of the CDR3: TGTGCCAGCAGCTTAGTAGCTGGCAGCACTGAAGCTTTCTTT. The chain joins TRBV11-2 to TRBJ1-1; D is unclear. This CDR3 is 14 amino acids long. V was shortened by 1 base and J by 4 bases, with 10 bases between the two germline ends. Looked up from germline, CDR1 is SGHAT and CDR2 is FQNNGV. The full variable domain, in which reference TRBV11-2 and TRBJ1-1 provide the parts outside the CDR3, is EAGVAQSPRYKIIEKRQSVAFWCNPISGHATLYWYQQILGQGPKLLIQFQNNGVVDDSQLPKDRFSAERLKGVDSTLKIQPAKLEDSAVYLCASSLVAGSTEAFFGQGTRLTVV.

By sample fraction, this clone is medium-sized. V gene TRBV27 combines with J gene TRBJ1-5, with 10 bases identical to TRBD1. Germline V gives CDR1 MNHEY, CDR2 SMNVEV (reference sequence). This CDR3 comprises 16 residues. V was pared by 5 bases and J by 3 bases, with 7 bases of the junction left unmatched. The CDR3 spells CASSPRQGAYNQPQHF. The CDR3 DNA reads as TGTGCCAGCAGTCCGCGACAGGGGGCTTACAATCAGCCCCAGCATTTT.

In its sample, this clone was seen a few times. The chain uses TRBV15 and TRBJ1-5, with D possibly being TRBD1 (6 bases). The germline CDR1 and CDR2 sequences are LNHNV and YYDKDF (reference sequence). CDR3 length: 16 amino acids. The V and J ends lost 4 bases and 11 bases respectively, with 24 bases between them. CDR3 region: CATSNGQSYSPVAQHF. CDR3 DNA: TGTGCCACCAGCAATGGACAGTCTTACTCCCCTGTGGCCCAGCATTTT.

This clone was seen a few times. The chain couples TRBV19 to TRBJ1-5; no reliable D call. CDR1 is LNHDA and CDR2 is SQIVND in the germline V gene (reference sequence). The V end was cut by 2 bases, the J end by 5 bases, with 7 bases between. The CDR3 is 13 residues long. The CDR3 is CASSIQDHQPQHF. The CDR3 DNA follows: TGTGCCAGTAGTATACAGGATCATCAGCCCCAGCATTTT.

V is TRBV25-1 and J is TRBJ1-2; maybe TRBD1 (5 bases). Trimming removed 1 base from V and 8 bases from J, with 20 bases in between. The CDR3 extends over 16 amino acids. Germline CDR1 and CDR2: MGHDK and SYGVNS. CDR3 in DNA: TGTGCCAGCAGTGAATTCTCTTTGGGGGGGGATAGAGGCTACACCTTC. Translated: CASSEFSLGGDRGYTF.

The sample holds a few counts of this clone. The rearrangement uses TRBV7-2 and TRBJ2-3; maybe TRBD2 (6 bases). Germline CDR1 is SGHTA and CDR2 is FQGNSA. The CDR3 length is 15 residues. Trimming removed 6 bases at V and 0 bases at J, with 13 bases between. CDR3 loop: CASRRPGLSTDTQYF. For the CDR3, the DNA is TGTGCCAGCAGACGTCCGGGACTCAGCACAGATACGCAGTATTTT.

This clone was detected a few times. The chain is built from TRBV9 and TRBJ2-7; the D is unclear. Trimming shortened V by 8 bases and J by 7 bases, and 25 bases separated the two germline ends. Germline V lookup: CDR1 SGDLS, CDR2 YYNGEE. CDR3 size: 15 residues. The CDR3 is CARMVLMHGVREQYF. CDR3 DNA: TGTGCCAGAATGGTGTTGATGCATGGAGTACGGGAGCAGTACTTC.

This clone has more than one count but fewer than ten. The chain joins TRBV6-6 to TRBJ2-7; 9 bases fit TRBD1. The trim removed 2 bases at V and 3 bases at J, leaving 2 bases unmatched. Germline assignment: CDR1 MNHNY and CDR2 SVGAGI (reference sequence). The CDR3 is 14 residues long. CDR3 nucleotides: TGTGCCAGCAGTTACGGGGGACAGGGCTACGAGCAGTACTTC. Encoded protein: CASSYGGQGYEQYF.

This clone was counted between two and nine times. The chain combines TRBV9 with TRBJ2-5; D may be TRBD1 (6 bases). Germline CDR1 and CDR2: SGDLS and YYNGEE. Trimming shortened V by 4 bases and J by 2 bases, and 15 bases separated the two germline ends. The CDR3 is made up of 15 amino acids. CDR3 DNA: TGTGCCAGCAGCTATCGTAACAGGGAACAAGAGACCCAGTACTTC. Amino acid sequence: CASSYRNREQETQYF.

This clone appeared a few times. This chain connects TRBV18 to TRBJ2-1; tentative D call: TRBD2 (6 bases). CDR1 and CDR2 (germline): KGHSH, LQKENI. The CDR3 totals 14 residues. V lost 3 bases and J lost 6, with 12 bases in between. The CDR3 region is CASSPPRRANEQFF. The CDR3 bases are TGTGCCAGCTCACCCCCGAGGAGGGCCAATGAGCAGTTCTTC. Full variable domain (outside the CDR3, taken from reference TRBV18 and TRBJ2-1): NAGVMQNPRHLVRRRGQEARLRCSPMKGHSHVYWYRQLPEEGLKFMVYLQKENIIDESGMPKERFSAEFPKEGPSILRIQQVVRGDSAAYFCASSPPRRANEQFFGPGTRLTVL.

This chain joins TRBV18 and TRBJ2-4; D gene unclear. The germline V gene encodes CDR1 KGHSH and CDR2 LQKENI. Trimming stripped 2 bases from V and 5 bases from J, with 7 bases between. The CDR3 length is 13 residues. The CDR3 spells CASSPAEQNIQYF. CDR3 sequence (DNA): TGTGCCAGCTCACCAGCGGAGCAAAACATTCAGTACTTC.

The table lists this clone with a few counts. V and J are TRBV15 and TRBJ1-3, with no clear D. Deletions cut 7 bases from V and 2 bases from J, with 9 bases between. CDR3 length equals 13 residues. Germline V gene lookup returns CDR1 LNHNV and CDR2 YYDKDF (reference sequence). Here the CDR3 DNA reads TGTGCCACCACCTTTAGCACTGGAAACACCATATATTTT. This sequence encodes CATTFSTGNTIYF.

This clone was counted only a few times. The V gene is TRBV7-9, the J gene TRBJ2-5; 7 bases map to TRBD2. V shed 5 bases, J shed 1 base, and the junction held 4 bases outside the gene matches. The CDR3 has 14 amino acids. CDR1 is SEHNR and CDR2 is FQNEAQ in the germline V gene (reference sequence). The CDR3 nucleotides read TGTGCCAGCAGCGCTAGCGGAGGCCAAGAGACCCAGTACTTC. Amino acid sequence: CASSASGGQETQYF.

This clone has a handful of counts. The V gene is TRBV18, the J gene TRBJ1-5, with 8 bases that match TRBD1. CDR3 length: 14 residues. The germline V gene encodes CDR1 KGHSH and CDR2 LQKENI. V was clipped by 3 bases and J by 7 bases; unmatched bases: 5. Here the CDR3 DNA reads TGTGCCAGCTCACCGGACAGGGACGGGCAGCCCCAGCATTTT. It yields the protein CASSPDRDGQPQHF.

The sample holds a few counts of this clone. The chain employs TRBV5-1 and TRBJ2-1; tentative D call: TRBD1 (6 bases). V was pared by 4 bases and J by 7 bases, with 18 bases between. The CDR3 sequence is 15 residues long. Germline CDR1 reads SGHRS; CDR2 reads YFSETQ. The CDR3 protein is CASSGRRGTWNEQFF. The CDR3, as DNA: TGCGCCAGCAGCGGGCGCAGGGGCACCTGGAATGAGCAGTTCTTC. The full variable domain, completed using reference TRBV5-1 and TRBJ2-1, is KAGVTQTPRYLIKTRGQQVTLSCSPISGHRSVSWYQQTPGQGLQFLFEYFSETQRNKGNFPGRFSGRQFSNSRSEMNVSTLELGDSALYLCASSGRRGTWNEQFFGPGTRLTVL.

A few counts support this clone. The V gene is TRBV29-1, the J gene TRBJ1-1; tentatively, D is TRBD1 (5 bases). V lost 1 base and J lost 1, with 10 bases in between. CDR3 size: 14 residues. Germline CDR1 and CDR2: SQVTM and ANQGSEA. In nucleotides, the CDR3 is TGCAGCGTTGAAGGGGGGGGAGCGAACACTGAAGCTTTCTTT. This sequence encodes CSVEGGGANTEAFF.

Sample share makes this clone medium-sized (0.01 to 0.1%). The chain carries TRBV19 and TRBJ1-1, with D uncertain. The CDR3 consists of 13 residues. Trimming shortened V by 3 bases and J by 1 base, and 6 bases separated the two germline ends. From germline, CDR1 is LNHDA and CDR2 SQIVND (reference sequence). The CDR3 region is CASSMFKNTEAFF. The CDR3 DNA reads TGTGCCAGTAGTATGTTCAAGAACACTGAAGCTTTCTTT.

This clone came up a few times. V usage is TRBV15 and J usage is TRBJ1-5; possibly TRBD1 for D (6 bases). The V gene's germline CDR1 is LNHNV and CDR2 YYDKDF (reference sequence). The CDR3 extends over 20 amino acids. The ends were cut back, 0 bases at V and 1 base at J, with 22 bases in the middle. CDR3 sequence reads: CATSRDGADRRQASNQPQHF. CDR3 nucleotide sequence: TGTGCCACCAGCAGAGATGGGGCCGACAGGAGACAGGCCAGCAATCAGCCCCAGCATTTT.